These 3 T cell receptor beta chains were all obtained from the same sample, sequenced in a study of T-cell memory formation after mild COVID-19. TCRdb re-called the 5' RACE reads through MiXCR, storing one row per CDR3 protein. In the table there are about 200,000 distinct CDR3 sequences, roughly 17% of which are singletons. Sequences were obtained from PBMCs or a T cell subset sorted from them (not recorded which). These receptors were taken from an adult woman who had mild COVID-19 (a few samples of this study predate the infection). Cell type and time point are not known.

This clonotype was counted between two and nine times. The chain is built from TRBV24-1 and TRBJ2-2; D could derive from TRBD1 or TRBD2 (5 bases each). Germline V CDR1 and CDR2: KGHDR, SFDVKD. Between the trimmed V and J ends, which lost 6 bases and 0 bases, there was a span of 22 bases. The CDR3 is 19 amino acids. CDR3 region: CATSPPGKWDGANTGELFF. For the CDR3, the DNA is TGTGCCACCAGTCCCCCAGGTAAATGGGACGGTGCGAACACCGGGGAGCTGTTTTTT.

Only a few counts were recorded for this clonotype. One junction end disagrees with the germline gene, perhaps due to a read error. The rearrangement links TRBV29-1 to TRBJ2-6; D is ambiguous. The germline V gene encodes CDR1 SQVTM and CDR2 ANQGSEA. There are 13 residues in the CDR3. The CDR3 bases are TGCAGCGTCGGAATAACTGGAGCCAACGTCCTGACTTTC. It specifies CSVGITGANVLTF.

This clonotype was observed a few times. The chain carries TRBV6-5 and TRBJ2-3, with D perhaps assigned TRBD1 or TRBD2 (5 bases each). V lost 0 bases and J lost 0, with 10 bases in between. Germline V gene data show CDR1 as MNHEY and CDR2 as SVGAGI. CDR3 length: 16 amino acids. In nucleotides, the CDR3 is TGTGCCAGCAGTTACTCGTGGGACCGGAGCACAGATACGCAGTATTTT. It yields the protein CASSYSWDRSTDTQYF.